Listed below are T cell receptor beta chains from one sample, sequenced in a study of identical twins. TCRdb passed the 5' RACE reads through MiXCR, listing each CDR3 protein once. The data contain some 600,000 distinct CDR3 sequences, just over 7% of them singletons. The same sample was also studied in work on yellow fever vaccine responses in identical twins.

Sequenced input: PBMCs. These TCRs come from a woman aged 18-30 years in good health. Each CDR3 is given with its conserved first and last residue. The order of the fields is V gene, CDR3 length, J gene, CDR3 protein.

TRBV9	18	TRBJ2-3	CASGVGSGRPLSSDTQYF
TRBV27	14	TRBJ1-5	CASSKGFHNQPQHF
TRBV5-4	15	TRBJ2-3	CASKVGSLDPGTQYF
TRBV20-1	11	TRBJ2-5	CSAPNGETQYF
TRBV20-1	17	TRBJ2-2	CSAETSAGGGNTGELFF
TRBV28	15	TRBJ2-3	CASSLFPGPPDTQYF
TRBV7-6	15	TRBJ2-1	CATRGTSGTGYEQFF
TRBV12-3/TRBV12-4	13	TRBJ2-2	CASSRSWTGELFF
TRBV5-5	15	TRBJ1-3	CASSSGGSWGNTIYF
TRBV18	19	TRBJ2-5	CASSPFRQNPTFPQETQYF
TRBV29-1	15	TRBJ2-7	CSVEGRGDIGYEQYF
TRBV27	15	TRBJ2-7	CASSLSWTGAYEQYF
TRBV11-1	16	TRBJ2-7	CASSRGLAGPFDEQYF
TRBV5-1	15	TRBJ2-5	CASSLAGGKEETQYF
TRBV20-1	12	TRBJ2-7	CSARANTGEQYF
TRBV29-1	17	TRBJ2-1	CSVEDPRGGRARNEQFF
TRBV4-1	17	TRBJ1-1	CASSQGAGRFMNTEAFF
TRBV20-1	15	TRBJ2-3	CSTVIGRAPTDTQYF
TRBV5-1	15	TRBJ2-3	CASSSGTGFTDTQYF
TRBV12-3/TRBV12-4	11	TRBJ1-1	CASSLDARAFF
TRBV5-1	15	TRBJ2-2	CASSLVQAATGELFF
TRBV12-3/TRBV12-4	14	TRBJ2-2	CASSLPRSTGELFF
TRBV5-1	14	TRBJ2-7	CASSIWTGTYEQYF
TRBV29-1	17	TRBJ2-5	CSVEDGVSWTIQETQYF
TRBV19	17	TRBJ1-1	CASSLGAISLMNTEAFF
TRBV20-1	12	TRBJ2-3	CSGTQGRGTQYF
TRBV4-2	17	TRBJ1-1	CASSQDGGYRGPTEAFF
TRBV29-1	13	TRBJ2-7	CSVELAGGPEQYF
TRBV11-2	16	TRBJ2-5	CASSLREQGRKETQYF
TRBV4-1	15	TRBJ1-5	CASSQEGMGTQPQHF
TRBV28	15	TRBJ2-7	CASSSQIFPSYEQYF
TRBV10-2	14	TRBJ2-5	CASSRRREQETQYF
TRBV20-1	17	TRBJ2-1	CSARDLGGESGYNEQFF
TRBV27	15	TRBJ2-1	CASSLYGSGADEQFF
TRBV10-3	14	TRBJ1-2	CAISEKSGENGYTF
TRBV4-1	13	TRBJ1-3	CASSQSSGNTIYF
TRBV4-2	18	TRBJ2-7	CASSQALAGGPRTYEQYF
TRBV6-5	14	TRBJ2-5	CASSYSGGGETQYF
TRBV3-1	16	TRBJ2-5	CASSQPPWDAQETQYF
TRBV5-1	20	TRBJ2-5	CASSLAPASGRLRRVETQYF
TRBV6-5	16	TRBJ2-3	CASSYRLSGGANTQYF
TRBV2	15	TRBJ2-1	CASSVVASGGAEQFF